The T cell receptor (beta chain) described here comes from a study of shared clonotypes between healthy human individuals (dated by TCRdb to 2020 to 2022). About the full investigation: A few men and a couple of women, aged 18 to 49 years, made up the cohort. For each donor, CD4 naive and CD4 memory were each given three plates, CD8 naive was given two plates, and CD8 memory was given one plate. To estimate repertoire size and how much clonotype sharing occurs between individuals, the study deeply sequenced the blood TCR repertoires of roughly 5 healthy adults. To increase sequencing depth and limit assay-specific biases, TCR repertoire library preparation and sequencing were carried out by different laboratories using diverse techniques. Leukapheresis yielded between about 0.94 and 9.5 billion PBMCs per donor. What the authors observed across the whole study: Estimated clonotype richness was generally larger for naive than for memory subsets. The small number of donors limited the genetic and exposure-history diversity represented. Sampling was restricted to blood, and TCR repertoires in tissues likely differ from the TCR repertoires found in blood. When four donors were compared, the shared fraction of clonotypes was 5% to 6.5% for naive CD4, 3.5% to 4% for naive CD8, roughly 2.5% for memory CD4, and less than 0.45% for memory CD8. Even with the large sequencing depth, rarefaction of the sorted-subset datasets indicated that sequencing was incomplete. Higher generation probabilities were observed for clonotypes shared by all four sorted-subset donors than for non-shared clonotypes. Pairwise subsampling led to the expectation that sequencing depth would affect the degree of clonotype sharing among donors.

TCR CDR3 regions were amplified from genomic DNA by multiplex PCR using the deep immunoSEQ assay. Genomic DNA extracted from each cell subset was distributed evenly over all wells of several immunoSEQ 96-well plates, and each plate served as one replicate. For sorted subsets, about 0.2 ug genomic DNA, equal to tens of thousands of T cell genomes, was loaded into each replicate PCR. Purified libraries were measured with a Qubit 3.0 fluorometer, size-checked on a Bioanalyzer 2100, and measured again with the KAPA Library Quantification kit. Every immunoSEQ 96-well plate was sequenced on a dedicated single-read 150-cycle Illumina NextSeq 550 flow cell. Under the source paper's analysis protocol: Because the immunoSEQ output held only junctional sequences and lacked quality scores, the filtering could not match the filtering applied to full-length reads. To assign V/J genes and CDR3, sequences were annotated using PyIR, a Python wrapper for IgBLAST v1.9, with IMGT germline references. Reads were filtered out if the reads had weak V/J assignments (E-value above 1e-6), no CDR3, stop codons, out-of-frame junctions, or ambiguous translated residues. V3J clonotypes were defined as sequences sharing an identical inferred V gene, J gene, and CDR3 amino acid sequence. To compute the percentage overlap between repertoires, the number of shared unique clonotypes was divided by the size of the smaller repertoire. Repertoire richness was assessed with RTK rarefaction, the Chao1 estimator, and Recon v2.1 estimates of unobserved clonotypes. Generation probabilities for all TCRbeta clonotypes obtained by the gDNA method from a handful of donors were computed using OLGA. Sourced from immuneACCESS, this table was stored by TCRdb with only in-frame sequences that have V and J called. A share of the clones is absent; for the studies checked, an unresolved V gene accounts for under half, and the remainder has no known explanation. V, J and clone size are taken as reported in that table, and D and trimming were inferred from the DNA itself. For this sample the table gives 1.6 million or so clones, of which 97% to 99% were detected only once. The ten most abundant clones make up about 0.35% of the sample.

Donors were healthy HIV-negative adults with no recently reported acute infections or vaccinations. Only Caucasian adults living in Nashville, Tennessee, USA were represented among the donors. CD4+ T cells were enriched through magnetic negative selection, after which naive cells were positively selected on CD45RA and the remaining negative fraction served as the memory subset. Blood was collected by leukapheresis, and PBMCs were isolated by Ficoll-Histopaque density gradient centrifugation and then cryopreserved in liquid nitrogen vapor phase. Analytical flow cytometry was used to check the purity and quantity of each magnetically sorted T cell population. Genomic DNA was isolated from each sorted fraction and quantified by UV absorbance on a Nanodrop 2000c. On this clone: Its antigen remains undetermined. The input lacks base qualities; no much larger clone sits a single base away. The same CDR3 also results from other DNA sequences found in this sample.

Based on the germline V gene, the CDR1 and CDR2 sequences are SNHLY and FYNNEI. From cysteine to phenylalanine, the CDR3 is 12 amino acids long. This entry keeps only the CDR3 DNA: 36 bases, framed from base 1. Relative to germline, V is 7 bases shorter and J is 0 bases shorter, with 7 bases between their ends. The rearrangement joined TRBV2 to TRBJ2-7; TRBD1 might be the D gene, on 6 matching bases. This clonotype was sampled from a man aged 25 to 40 in good health. Source material: naive CD4+ T cells sorted from blood. The sample's cell subset or site label is to be understood as: CD45RA+ positively selected. The nucleotides are TGTGCCAGCACAGGGGACTCCTACGAGCAGTACTTC. The translation is CASTGDSYEQYF.